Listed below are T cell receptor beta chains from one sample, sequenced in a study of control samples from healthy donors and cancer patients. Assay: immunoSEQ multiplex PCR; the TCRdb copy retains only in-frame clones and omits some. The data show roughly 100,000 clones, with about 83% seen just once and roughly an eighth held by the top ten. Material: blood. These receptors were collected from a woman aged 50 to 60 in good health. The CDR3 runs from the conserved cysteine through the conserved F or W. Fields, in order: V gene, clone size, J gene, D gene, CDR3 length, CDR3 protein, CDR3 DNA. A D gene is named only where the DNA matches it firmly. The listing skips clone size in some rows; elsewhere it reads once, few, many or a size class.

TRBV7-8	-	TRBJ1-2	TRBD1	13	CASTLDRDLGYTF	TGTGCCAGCACCCTGGACAGGGACCTTGGCTACACCTTC
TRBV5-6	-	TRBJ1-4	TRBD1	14	CASSPNRGAEKLFF	TGTGCCAGCAGCCCGAACAGGGGAGCGGAAAAACTGTTTTTT
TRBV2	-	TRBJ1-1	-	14	CASSGRVRGTEAFF	TGTGCCAGCAGTGGCAGGGTTAGGGGCACTGAAGCTTTCTTT
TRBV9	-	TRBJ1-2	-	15	CASSVGLDSVRGYTF	TGTGCCAGCAGCGTAGGCCTAGATTCCGTCCGTGGCTACACCTTC
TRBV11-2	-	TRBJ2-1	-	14	CASSSEGERSVQFF	TGTGCCAGCAGCAGCGAGGGGGAGCGGTCGGTGCAGTTCTTC
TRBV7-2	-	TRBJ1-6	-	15	CASSLRIPLNSPLHF	TGTGCCAGCAGCTTAAGGATACCGCTTAATTCACCCCTCCACTTT
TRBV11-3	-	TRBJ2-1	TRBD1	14	CASSQRDSYNEQFF	TGTGCCAGCAGCCAACGGGACAGTTACAATGAGCAGTTCTTC
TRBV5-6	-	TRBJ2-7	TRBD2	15	CASSLEGFGGLEQYF	TGTGCCAGCAGCCTGGAGGGGTTCGGGGGGTTGGAGCAGTACTTC
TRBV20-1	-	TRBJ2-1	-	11	CSAPVQTEQFF	TGCAGTGCTCCAGTCCAGACTGAGCAGTTCTTC
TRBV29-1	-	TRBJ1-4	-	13	CSVEYQTNEKLFF	TGCAGCGTTGAATACCAGACCAATGAAAAACTGTTTTTT
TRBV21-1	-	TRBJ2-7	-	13	CASSKGPGAEQYF	TGTGCCAGCAGCAAAGGCCCGGGAGCCGAGCAGTACTTC
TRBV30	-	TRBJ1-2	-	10	CAWGDRGYTF	TGTGCCTGGGGGGATCGTGGCTACACCTTC
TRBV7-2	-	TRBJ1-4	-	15	CASSLAGATNEKLFF	TGTGCCAGCAGCTTAGCGGGAGCAACTAATGAAAAACTGTTTTTT
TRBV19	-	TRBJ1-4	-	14	CASRTPAQGEKLFF	TGTGCCAGTAGAACTCCAGCGCAGGGTGAAAAACTGTTTTTT
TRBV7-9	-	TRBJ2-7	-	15	CASSAITAPSYEQYF	TGTGCCAGCAGCGCAATAACAGCTCCCTCCTACGAGCAGTACTTC
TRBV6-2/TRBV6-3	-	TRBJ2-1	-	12	CASSYMNNEQFF	TGTGCCAGCAGTTACATGAACAATGAGCAGTTCTTC
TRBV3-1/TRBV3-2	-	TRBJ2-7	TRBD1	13	CASSPTGVGEQYF	TGTGCCAGCAGCCCGACAGGGGTCGGCGAGCAGTACTTC
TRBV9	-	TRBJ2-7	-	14	CASSVASDASEQYF	TGTGCCAGCAGCGTAGCATCGGACGCCTCCGAGCAGTACTTC
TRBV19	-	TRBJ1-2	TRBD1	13	CASRIGTGNGYTF	TGTGCCAGTAGAATCGGGACAGGGAATGGCTACACCTTC
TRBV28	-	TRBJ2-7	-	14	CASSTRTARHEQYF	TGTGCCAGCAGTACCCGGACAGCTCGGCACGAGCAGTACTTC
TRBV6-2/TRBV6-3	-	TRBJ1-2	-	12	CASSLRDGGYTF	TGTGCCAGCAGTTTGAGGGACGGAGGCTACACCTTC
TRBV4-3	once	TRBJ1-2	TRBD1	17	CASSQDQGQGVKYGYTF	TGCGCCAGCAGCCAAGATCAGGGACAGGGGGTGAAGTATGGCTACACCTTC
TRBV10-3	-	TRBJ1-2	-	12	CAISESGGGYTF	TGTGCCATCAGTGAGTCAGGGGGTGGCTACACCTTC